This TCR beta chain was captured in a study of T cell responses to AZD1222 COVID-19 vaccine. Study conclusions and caveats: Spike-wide coverage was observed for vaccine-associated CD4 TCRs, with dominant responses at 160-218 and 743-854. Most donors were white British, females outnumbered males, and clonal diversity was possibly underestimated. Reports say nearly half of spike-specific TCRs go after unmutated variant regions.

With respect to this clone: The antigen is undetermined.

V lost 0 bases and J lost 0, with 11 bases in between. From germline, CDR1 is MGHRA and CDR2 YSYEKL. There are 16 residues in the CDR3. The data were produced by immunoSEQ multiplex PCR, yet TCRdb's version contains in-frame clones alone and is incomplete. This listing includes around 150,000 clones. V gene TRBV4-1 combines with J gene TRBJ1-2; D not resolved. Material: peripheral blood. The receptor's source is an adult in good health. CDR3 in amino acids: CASSQDPVSPNYGYTF. DNA of the CDR3: TGCGCCAGCAGCCAAGATCCAGTCAGCCCTAACTATGGCTACACCTTC.